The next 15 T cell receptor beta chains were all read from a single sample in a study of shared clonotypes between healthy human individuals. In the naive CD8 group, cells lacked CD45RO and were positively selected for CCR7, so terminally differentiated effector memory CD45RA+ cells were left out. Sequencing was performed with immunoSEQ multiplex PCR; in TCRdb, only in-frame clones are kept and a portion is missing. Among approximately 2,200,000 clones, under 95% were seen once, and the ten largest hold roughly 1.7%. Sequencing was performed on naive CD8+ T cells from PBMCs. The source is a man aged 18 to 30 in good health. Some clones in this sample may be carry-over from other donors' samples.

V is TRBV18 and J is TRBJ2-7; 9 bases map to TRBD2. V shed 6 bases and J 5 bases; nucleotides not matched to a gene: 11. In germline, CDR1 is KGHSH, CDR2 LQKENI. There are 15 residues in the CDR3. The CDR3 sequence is CASSAREGESNEQYF. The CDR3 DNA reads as TGTGCCAGCTCGGCGCGGGAGGGAGAAAGTAACGAGCAGTACTTC.

The DNA for the CDR3 is TGTGCCAGCAGCGACAGGGGGAACCAAGAGACCCAGTACTTC. It translates to CASSDRGNQETQYF. The rearrangement uses TRBV11-2 and TRBJ2-5; 9 nucleotides line up with TRBD1. J gave up 0 bases and V 5 bases, and 1 base lay outside the gene matches. The CDR3 has 14 residues. CDR1 and CDR2 from the germline V gene are SGHAT and FQNNGV.

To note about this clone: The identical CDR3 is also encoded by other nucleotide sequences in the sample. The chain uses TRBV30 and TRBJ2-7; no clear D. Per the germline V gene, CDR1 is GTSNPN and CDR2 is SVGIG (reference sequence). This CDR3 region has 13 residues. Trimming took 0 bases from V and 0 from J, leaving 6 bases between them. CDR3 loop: CAWSVHSSYEQYF. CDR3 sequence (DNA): TGTGCCTGGAGTGTTCATAGCTCCTACGAGCAGTACTTC.

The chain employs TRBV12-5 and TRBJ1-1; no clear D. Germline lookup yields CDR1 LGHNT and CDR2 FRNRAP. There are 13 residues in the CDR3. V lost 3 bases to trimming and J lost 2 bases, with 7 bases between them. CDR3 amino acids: CASGLDTNTEAFF. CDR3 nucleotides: TGTGCTAGTGGTTTAGATACTAACACTGAAGCTTTCTTT.

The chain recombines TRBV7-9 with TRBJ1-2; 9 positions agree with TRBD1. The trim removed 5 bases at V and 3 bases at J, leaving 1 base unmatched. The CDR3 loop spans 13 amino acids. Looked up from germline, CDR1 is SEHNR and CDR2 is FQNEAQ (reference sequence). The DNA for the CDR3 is TGTGCCAGCAGCAGACAGGGGGACTATGGCTACACCTTC. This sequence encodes CASSRQGDYGYTF.

The CDR3 nucleotides read TGCGCCAGCAGCTACGACAGGGCGAACACCGGGGAGCTGTTTTTT. Amino acids: CASSYDRANTGELFF. The chain recombines TRBV10-2 with TRBJ2-2; 7 bases fit TRBD1. CDR1 is WSHSY, CDR2 SAAADI, per germline. CDR3 length: 15 residues. V lost 6 bases to trimming and J lost 0 bases; unmatched junction nucleotides: 4.

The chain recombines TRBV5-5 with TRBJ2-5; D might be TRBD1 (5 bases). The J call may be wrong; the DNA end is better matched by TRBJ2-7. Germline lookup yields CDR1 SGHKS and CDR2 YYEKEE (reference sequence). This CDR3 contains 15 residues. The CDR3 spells CASSSRQNNPYEQYF. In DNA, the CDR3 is TGTGCCAGCAGCTCAAGACAGAACAATCCCTACGAGCAGTACTTC.

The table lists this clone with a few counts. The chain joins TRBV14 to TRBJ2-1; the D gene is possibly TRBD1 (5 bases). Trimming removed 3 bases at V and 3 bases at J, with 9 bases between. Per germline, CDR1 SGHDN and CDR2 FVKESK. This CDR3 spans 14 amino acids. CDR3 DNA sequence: TGTGCCAGCAGCCACCCGACAGACTACAATGAGCAGTTCTTC. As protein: CASSHPTDYNEQFF.

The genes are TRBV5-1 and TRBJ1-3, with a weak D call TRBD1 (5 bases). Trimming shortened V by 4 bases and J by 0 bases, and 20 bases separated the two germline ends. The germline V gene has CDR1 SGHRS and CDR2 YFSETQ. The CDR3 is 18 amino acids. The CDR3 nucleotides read TGCGCCAGCAGCCTGGAGGAGGTGGGGCATCTCTCTGGAAACACCATATATTTT. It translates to CASSLEEVGHLSGNTIYF.

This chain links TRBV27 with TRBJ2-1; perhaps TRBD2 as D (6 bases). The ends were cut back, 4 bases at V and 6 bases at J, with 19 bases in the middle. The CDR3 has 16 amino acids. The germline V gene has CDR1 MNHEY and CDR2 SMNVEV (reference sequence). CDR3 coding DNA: TGTGCCAGCAGTTGGTCATCGGGGGAGACCGTCAATGAGCAGTTCTTC. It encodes CASSWSSGETVNEQFF.

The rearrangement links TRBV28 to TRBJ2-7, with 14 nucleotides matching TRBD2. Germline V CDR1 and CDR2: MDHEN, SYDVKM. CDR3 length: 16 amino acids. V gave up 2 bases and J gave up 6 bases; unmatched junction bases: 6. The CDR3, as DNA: TGTGCCAGCAGTTTACTCCTTGGGACTAGCGGGGGCGAGCAGTACTTC. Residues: CASSLLLGTSGGEQYF.

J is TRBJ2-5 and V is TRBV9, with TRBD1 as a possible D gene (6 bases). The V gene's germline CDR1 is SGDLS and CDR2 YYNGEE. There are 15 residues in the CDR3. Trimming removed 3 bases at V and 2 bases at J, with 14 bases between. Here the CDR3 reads CASSESRGHQETQYF. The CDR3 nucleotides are TGTGCCAGCAGCGAGAGCAGGGGACATCAAGAGACCCAGTACTTC.

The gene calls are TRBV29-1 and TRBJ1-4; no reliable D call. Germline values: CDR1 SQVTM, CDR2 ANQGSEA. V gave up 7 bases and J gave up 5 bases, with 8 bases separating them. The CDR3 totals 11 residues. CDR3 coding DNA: TGCAGCGCCTTTATAAATGAAAAACTGTTTTTT. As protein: CSAFINEKLFF.

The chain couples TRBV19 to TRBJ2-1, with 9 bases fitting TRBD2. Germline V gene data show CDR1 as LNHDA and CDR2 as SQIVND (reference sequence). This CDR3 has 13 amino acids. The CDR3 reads CGSSGMGVGEQFF. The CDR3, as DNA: TGTGGATCTAGCGGGATGGGGGTGGGTGAGCAGTTCTTC.

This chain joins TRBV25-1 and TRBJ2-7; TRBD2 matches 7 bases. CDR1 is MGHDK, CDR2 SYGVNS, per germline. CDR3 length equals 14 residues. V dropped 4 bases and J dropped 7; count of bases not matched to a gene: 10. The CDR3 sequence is CASSAPGVAGEQYF. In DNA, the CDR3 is TGTGCCAGCAGTGCGCCGGGAGTAGCGGGTGAGCAGTACTTC.